This T cell receptor beta chain was documented in a study of blood T cell repertoires in COVID-19. Concerning this clone itself: Sequence at one end of the junction differs from germline and may be a read error.

In the authors' workflow: Estimated nucleated cell counts came from reference gene primer amplification. Repertoires were generated with immunoSEQ multiplex PCR, while TCRdb's copy carries only in-frame clones and drops some. Clone size and V and J calls were adopted from that table, with D and trimming inferred from the DNA. The sample lists around 100,000 clones, around nine tenths occurring once. This CDR3 is built from 14 residues. Looked up from germline, CDR1 is MNHEY and CDR2 is SVGAGI. This receptor was identified in a woman of 80 years or more in a cohort sampled during active COVID-19. The sample consisted of peripheral blood. The chain is built from TRBV6-5 and TRBJ2-1; unclear D gene. The CDR3 sequence is CASSDSRSYNEQFF. The CDR3 nucleotides are TGTGCCAGCAGTGACTCCCGCTCCTACAATGAGCAGTTCTTC.